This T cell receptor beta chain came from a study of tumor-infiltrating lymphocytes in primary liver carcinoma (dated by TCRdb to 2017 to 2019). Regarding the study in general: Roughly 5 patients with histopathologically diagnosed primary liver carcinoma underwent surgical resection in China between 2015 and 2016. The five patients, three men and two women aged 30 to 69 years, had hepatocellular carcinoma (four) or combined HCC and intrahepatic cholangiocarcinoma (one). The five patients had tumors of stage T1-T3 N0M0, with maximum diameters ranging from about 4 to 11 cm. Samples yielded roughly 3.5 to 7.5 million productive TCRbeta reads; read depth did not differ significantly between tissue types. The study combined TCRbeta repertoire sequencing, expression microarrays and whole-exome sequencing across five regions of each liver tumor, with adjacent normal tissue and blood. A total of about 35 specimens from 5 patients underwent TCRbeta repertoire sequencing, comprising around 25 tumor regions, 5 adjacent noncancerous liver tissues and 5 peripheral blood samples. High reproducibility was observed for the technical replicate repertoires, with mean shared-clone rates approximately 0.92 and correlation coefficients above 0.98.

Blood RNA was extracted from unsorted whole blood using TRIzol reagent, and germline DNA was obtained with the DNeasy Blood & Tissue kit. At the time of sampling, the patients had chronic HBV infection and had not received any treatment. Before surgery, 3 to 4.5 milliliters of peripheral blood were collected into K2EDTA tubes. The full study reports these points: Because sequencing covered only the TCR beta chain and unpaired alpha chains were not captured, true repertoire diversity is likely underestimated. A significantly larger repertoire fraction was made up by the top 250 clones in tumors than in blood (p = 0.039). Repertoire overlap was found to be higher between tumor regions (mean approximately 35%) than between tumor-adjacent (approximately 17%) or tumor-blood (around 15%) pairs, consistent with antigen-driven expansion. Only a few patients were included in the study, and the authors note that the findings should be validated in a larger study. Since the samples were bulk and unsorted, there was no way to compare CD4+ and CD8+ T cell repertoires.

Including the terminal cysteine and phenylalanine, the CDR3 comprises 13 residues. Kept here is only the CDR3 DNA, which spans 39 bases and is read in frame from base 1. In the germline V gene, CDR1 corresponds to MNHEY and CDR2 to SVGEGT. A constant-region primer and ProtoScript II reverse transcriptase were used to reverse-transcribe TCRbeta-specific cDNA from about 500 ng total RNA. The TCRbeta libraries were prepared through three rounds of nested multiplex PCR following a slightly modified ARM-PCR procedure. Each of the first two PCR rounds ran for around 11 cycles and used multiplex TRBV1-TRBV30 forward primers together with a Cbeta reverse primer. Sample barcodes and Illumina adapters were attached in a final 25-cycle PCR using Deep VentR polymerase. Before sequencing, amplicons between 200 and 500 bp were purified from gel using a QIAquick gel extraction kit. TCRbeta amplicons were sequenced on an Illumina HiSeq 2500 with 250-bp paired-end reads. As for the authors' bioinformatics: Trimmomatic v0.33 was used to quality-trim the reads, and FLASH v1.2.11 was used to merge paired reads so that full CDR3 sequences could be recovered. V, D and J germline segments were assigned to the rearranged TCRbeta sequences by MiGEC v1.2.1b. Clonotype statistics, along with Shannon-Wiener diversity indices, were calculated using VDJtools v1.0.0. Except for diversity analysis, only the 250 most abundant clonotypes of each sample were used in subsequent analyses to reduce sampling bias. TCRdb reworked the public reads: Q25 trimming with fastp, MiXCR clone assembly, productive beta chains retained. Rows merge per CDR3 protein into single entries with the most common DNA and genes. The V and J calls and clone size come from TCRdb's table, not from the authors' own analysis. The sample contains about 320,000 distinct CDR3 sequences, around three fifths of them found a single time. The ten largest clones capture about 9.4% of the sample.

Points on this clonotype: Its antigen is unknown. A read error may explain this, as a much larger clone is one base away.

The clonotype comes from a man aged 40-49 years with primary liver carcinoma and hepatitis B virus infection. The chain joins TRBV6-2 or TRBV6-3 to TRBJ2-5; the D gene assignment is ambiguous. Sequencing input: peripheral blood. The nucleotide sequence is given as TGTGCCAGCAGTTATATCCTGCAAGAGATCCAGTACTTC. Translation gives CASSYILQEIQYF.